These 22 T cell receptor beta chains originate from one sample sequenced in a study of identical twins. In TCRdb, the 5' RACE reads were re-called with MiXCR into one record per CDR3 protein. The table includes 1.5 million to 2 million distinct CDR3 sequences, under 35% detected once. Sequences were obtained from cord blood. These receptors came from a newborn girl in good health.

The chain combines TRBV28 with TRBJ1-2; D may be TRBD1 (6 bases). This CDR3 contains 11 residues. V was shortened by 5 bases and J by 8 bases, with 9 bases between the two germline ends. Germline-derived CDR1 and CDR2 are MDHEN and SYDVKM. The CDR3 protein is CASSTGLGYTF. CDR3 DNA: TGTGCCAGCAGTACAGGGTTAGGCTACACCTTC.

This clonotype was counted between two and nine times. The V and J genes are TRBV4-1 and TRBJ2-1, with 11 bases lining up with TRBD2. The end of the DNA fits TRBJ2-7 better, so the J call may be wrong. CDR3 length: 16 amino acids. The germline gives CDR1 MGHRA, CDR2 YSYEKL. The CDR3 DNA sequence: TGCGCCAGCAGCCAAGGGCTAGCGGGAGGCGCAAATGAGCAGTACTTC. Translating it yields CASSQGLAGGANEQYF.

V gene TRBV6-7 combines with J gene TRBJ2-5; tentatively, D is TRBD1 (5 bases). TRBJ2-7 explains the end of the DNA better; the J call may be wrong. TRBV6-7 is an ORF; its function is uncertain. The CDR3 contains 16 residues. The DNA of the CDR3 is TGTGCCAGCAGCTACCCCGTCAGGGCCCCCTCCTACGAGCAGTACTTC. Encoded protein: CASSYPVRAPSYEQYF.

This chain links TRBV20-1 with TRBJ2-3; TRBD1 matches 8 bases. CDR1 is DFQATT and CDR2 is SNEGSKA in the germline V gene (reference sequence). The CDR3 consists of 13 residues. The CDR3 sequence is CGSGQGLTDTQYF. The DNA of the CDR3 is TGCGGTTCCGGACAGGGCCTCACAGATACGCAGTATTTT.

There are a few counts of this clonotype. The chain is built from TRBV10-3 and TRBJ2-7; perhaps TRBD1 as D (6 bases). V dropped 2 bases and J dropped 6 bases, with 11 bases sitting between them. The CDR3 sequence is 13 residues long. Germline V gene sequence: CDR1 ENHRY, CDR2 SYGVKD. The CDR3 here is CAISEPGVSEQYF. In nucleotides, the CDR3 is TGTGCCATCAGTGAGCCAGGGGTGAGCGAGCAGTACTTC.

The chain combines TRBV7-8 with TRBJ2-1, with D uncertain. The end of the DNA aligns better with TRBJ2-7, so the J call may be wrong. CDR1 is SGHVS, CDR2 FQNEAQ, per germline. The length of the CDR3 is 17 residues. CDR3 nucleotides: TGTGCCAGCAGCTTAGGGGAAAGGAGAGGCTCCTACAATGAGCAGTACTTC. Protein sequence: CASSLGERRGSYNEQYF.

Ten or more counts support this clonotype. The CDR3 spells CASSGQGGDTQYF. In DNA form, the CDR3 reads TGTGCCAGCAGCGGGCAGGGTGGCGATACGCAGTATTTT. The genes are TRBV9 and TRBJ2-3; maybe TRBD1 (5 bases). With 3 bases removed from V and 6 bases from J, the gap between germline ends came to 11 bases. This CDR3 is built from 13 residues. Germline loops: CDR1 SGDLS, CDR2 YYNGEE.

The CDR3 coding sequence is TGCGCCAGCAGCTCAGCGCCGAACACTGAAGCTTTCTTT. It codes for CASSSAPNTEAFF. The chain combines TRBV5-1 with TRBJ1-1; D ambiguous. The V gene's germline CDR1 is SGHRS and CDR2 YFSETQ. V was cut by 3 bases and J by 1 base, with 7 bases left in between. The CDR3 has 13 amino acids.

This chain joins TRBV20-1 and TRBJ2-1, with 11 bases that match TRBD2. V shed 5 bases, J shed 3 bases, and the junction held 15 bases outside the gene matches. This CDR3 comprises 18 residues. The germline CDR1 and CDR2 sequences are DFQATT and SNEGSKA (reference sequence). CDR3 DNA: TGCAGTGCTCCTTCGACTAGCGGGACACCCCGGTTCTACAATGAGCAGTTCTTC. Protein product: CSAPSTSGTPRFYNEQFF.

This clonotype was picked up a small number of times. The J gene is TRBJ2-1, the V gene TRBV10-3; possibly TRBD2 for D (7 bases). Germline loops: CDR1 ENHRY, CDR2 SYGVKD. This CDR3 has 15 residues. Trimming left V 4 bases short and J 5 bases short, with 15 bases between. CDR3 bases: TGTGCCATCAGTGCCCAGGGGAGGGGGGACAATGAGCAGTTCTTC. Its protein product is CAISAQGRGDNEQFF.

CDR3 in amino acids: CASSDRLAGLGNEQFF. In DNA, the CDR3 is TGCGCCAGCAGCGACAGACTAGCGGGGCTGGGCAATGAGCAGTTCTTC. This chain uses TRBV4-1 with TRBJ2-1, with 11 nucleotides matching TRBD2. The V and J ends lost 5 bases and 6 bases, in that order; junction bases with no gene match: 9. CDR1 is MGHRA and CDR2 is YSYEKL in the germline V gene. The CDR3 has 16 residues.

V gene TRBV6-1 combines with J gene TRBJ2-7; 7 bases are a match to TRBD1. Germline V gene data show CDR1 as MNHNS and CDR2 as SASEGT. The V and J ends lost 6 bases and 5 bases, in that order; junction bases with no gene match: 7. The CDR3 totals 13 residues. The CDR3 is CASSQGQIHEQYF. In nucleotides, the CDR3 is TGTGCCAGCAGCCAGGGACAGATCCACGAGCAGTACTTC.

The rearrangement joins TRBV5-1 to TRBJ2-1, with D unresolved. Germline V gene lookup returns CDR1 SGHRS and CDR2 YFSETQ. The length of the CDR3 is 12 residues. V lost 4 bases and J lost 5, with 7 bases in between. DNA of the CDR3: TGCGCCAGCAGCCAACCTAACAATGAGCAGTTCTTC. Amino acid sequence: CASSQPNNEQFF.

The chain is built from TRBV7-8 and TRBJ1-5; no clear D. This CDR3 comprises 14 residues. Looked up from germline, CDR1 is SGHVS and CDR2 is FQNEAQ. Trimming took 5 bases from V and 6 from J, leaving 14 bases between them. The CDR3 region has the DNA TGTGCCAGCAGCAAAGGAGGGTCGATTCAGCCCCAGCATTTT. Protein: CASSKGGSIQPQHF.

This rearrangement joins TRBV25-1 to TRBJ2-1; 14 bases are shared with TRBD2. Germline lookup yields CDR1 MGHDK and CDR2 SYGVNS. The CDR3 sequence is 19 residues long. V lost 1 base to trimming and J lost 4 bases; unmatched junction nucleotides: 9. Written as DNA, the CDR3 is TGTGCCAGCAGTGAATTAGGCGGACTAGCGGGAGGACCATACAATGAGCAGTTCTTC. Its translation: CASSELGGLAGGPYNEQFF.

The gene calls are TRBV24-1 and TRBJ2-1, with TRBD2 matching over 7 bases. V lost 4 bases, J lost 4 bases, and 3 bases stayed unmatched. CDR1 is KGHDR and CDR2 is SFDVKD in the germline V gene. CDR3 length: 14 residues. Written as DNA, the CDR3 is TGTGCCACCAGTGAAGCGGGACTATACAATGAGCAGTTCTTC. Protein: CATSEAGLYNEQFF.

This rearrangement joins TRBV3-1 to TRBJ2-7; 14 positions match TRBD2. The CDR3 has 16 amino acids. Trimming at V came to 5 bases and at J to 7 bases, leaving 10 bases not matched to a gene. Germline loops: CDR1 LGHDT, CDR2 YNNKEL (reference sequence). The CDR3 is CASSMTSGGAHNEQYF. In DNA, the CDR3 is TGTGCCAGCAGCATGACTAGCGGGGGGGCACACAATGAGCAGTACTTC.

CDR3 loop: CASKGLAGTTDTQYF. The CDR3 DNA reads as TGTGCCAGCAAAGGACTAGCGGGGACTACAGATACGCAGTATTTT. The rearrangement links TRBV6-1 to TRBJ2-3; 12 positions match TRBD2. Germline CDR1 MNHNS, CDR2 SASEGT. This CDR3 is built from 15 residues. V dropped 7 bases and J dropped 3; count of bases not matched to a gene: 5.

At least ten counts were recorded for this clonotype. V gene TRBV5-1 combines with J gene TRBJ1-2; D is unresolved. CDR1 is SGHRS and CDR2 is YFSETQ in the germline V gene. Trimming took 4 bases from V and 1 from J, leaving 8 bases between them. The CDR3 runs to 13 residues. In nucleotides, the CDR3 is TGCGCCAGCAGCGAAAAAAATAACTATGGCTACACCTTC. This gives the protein CASSEKNNYGYTF. Variable domain in full (rest from reference TRBV5-1 and TRBJ1-2): KAGVTQTPRYLIKTRGQQVTLSCSPISGHRSVSWYQQTPGQGLQFLFEYFSETQRNKGNFPGRFSGRQFSNSRSEMNVSTLELGDSALYLCASSEKNNYGYTFGSGTRLTVV.

This clonotype was counted between two and nine times. The CDR3: CASSSPGQGAFF. For the CDR3, the DNA is TGTGCCAGCAGTTCCCCGGGACAGGGAGCTTTCTTT. The chain uses TRBV27 and TRBJ1-1; TRBD1 matches 9 bases. CDR3 length: 12 amino acids. Germline V gene lookup returns CDR1 MNHEY and CDR2 SMNVEV (reference sequence). Trimming removed 4 bases from V and 10 bases from J; junction bases left unmatched: 4.

This clonotype came up once. V usage is TRBV12-3 or TRBV12-4 and J usage is TRBJ2-1; 8 nucleotides match TRBD2. The J call could be wrong; TRBJ2-7 is a better fit for the DNA end. The CDR3 has 16 amino acids. The CDR3 is CASSRRGTSGYNEQYF. DNA of the CDR3: TGTGCCAGCAGTCGAAGAGGCACTAGCGGCTACAATGAGCAGTACTTC.

This clonotype was recorded a few times. Here the CDR3 reads CSAFPGLEADTQYF. Written as DNA, the CDR3 is TGCAGTGCGTTTCCGGGACTAGAGGCAGATACGCAGTATTTT. V and J are TRBV20-1 and TRBJ2-3; 8 nucleotides align to TRBD2. Germline loops: CDR1 DFQATT, CDR2 SNEGSKA (reference sequence). The V and J ends lost 6 bases and 4 bases, in that order; junction bases with no gene match: 9. The CDR3 contains 14 residues.